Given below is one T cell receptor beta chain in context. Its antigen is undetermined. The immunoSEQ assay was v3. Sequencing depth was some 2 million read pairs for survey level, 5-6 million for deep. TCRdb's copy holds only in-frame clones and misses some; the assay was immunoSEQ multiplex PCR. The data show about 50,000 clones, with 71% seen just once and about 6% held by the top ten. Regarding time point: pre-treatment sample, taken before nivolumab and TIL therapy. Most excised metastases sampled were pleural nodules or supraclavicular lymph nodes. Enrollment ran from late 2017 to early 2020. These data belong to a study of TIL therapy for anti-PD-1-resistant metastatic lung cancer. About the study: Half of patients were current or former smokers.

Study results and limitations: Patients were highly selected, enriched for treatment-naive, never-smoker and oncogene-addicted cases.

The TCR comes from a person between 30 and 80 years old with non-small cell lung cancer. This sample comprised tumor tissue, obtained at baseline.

The CDR3: CASSIDNHYEQYF. The CDR3 DNA reads TGCGCCAGCAGCATAGACAACCACTACGAGCAGTACTTC. V gene TRBV5-1 combines with J gene TRBJ2-7; D not resolved. Germline V gene data show CDR1 as SGHRS and CDR2 as YFSETQ. The CDR3 covers 13 residues. V was shortened by 4 bases and J by 3 bases, with 11 bases between the two germline ends.